A single sample is the source of the 32 T cell receptor beta chains below, sequenced in a study of OX40 agonist ivuxolimab in advanced cancers. Generated by immunoSEQ multiplex PCR, the TCRdb table keeps only in-frame clones and is missing some. The top ten clones hold 22% of a sample with tens of thousands of clones, almost 85% of them seen once. The sample was CD4+ or CD8+ T cells sorted from blood, taken in a trial of the OX40 agonist ivuxolimab. These receptors came from an adult with an advanced solid tumor such as melanoma, head and neck, liver or kidney cancer.

The rearrangement joins TRBV6-5 to TRBJ1-3, with D perhaps matching TRBD1 (5 bases). V lost 2 bases and J lost 0, with 8 bases in between. The germline CDR1 and CDR2 sequences are MNHEY and SVGAGI. The CDR3 is 15 residues long. The DNA for the CDR3 is TGTGCCAGCAGTTACCGGGACCCCTCTGGAAACACCATATATTTT. It is translated as CASSYRDPSGNTIYF.

This clone was recorded a few times. V usage is TRBV28 and J usage is TRBJ2-1; D remains ambiguous. The V and J ends lost 6 bases and 7 bases respectively, with 7 bases between them. This CDR3 has 11 amino acids. The germline CDR1 and CDR2 sequences are MDHEN and SYDVKM. CDR3: CASSLKNEQFF. The DNA of the CDR3 is TGTGCCAGCAGCCTAAAGAATGAGCAGTTCTTC.

Only one count was recorded for this clone. V usage is TRBV9 and J usage is TRBJ2-3; 9 positions match TRBD2. Losses at the gene ends were 0 bases for V and 4 bases for J; bases not matched to a gene: 3. Germline V gives CDR1 SGDLS, CDR2 YYNGEE. The CDR3 extends over 15 amino acids. CDR3 nucleotides: TGTGCCAGCAGCGTAGTCGGGACTAGCTCAGATACGCAGTATTTT. Translating gives CASSVVGTSSDTQYF. The full variable domain, with the rest looked up from reference TRBV9 and TRBJ2-3, is DSGVTQTPKHLITATGQRVTLRCSPRSGDLSVYWYQQSLDQGLQFLIQYYNGEERAKGNILERFSAQQFPDLHSELNLSSLELGDSALYFCASSVVGTSSDTQYFGPGTRLTVL.

The gene calls are TRBV19 and TRBJ2-3; 9 positions match TRBD2. V dropped 3 bases and J dropped 6; count of bases not matched to a gene: 7. This CDR3 comprises 15 residues. Germline V gene lookup returns CDR1 LNHDA and CDR2 SQIVND (reference sequence). Written as DNA, the CDR3 is TGTGCCAGTAGTATCACAGCGGGAGGTTTGGATACGCAGTATTTT. Protein sequence: CASSITAGGLDTQYF. The complete variable domain, with remaining parts taken from reference TRBV19 and TRBJ2-3, reads DGGITQSPKYLFRKEGQNVTLSCEQNLNHDAMYWYRQDPGQGLRLIYYSQIVNDFQKGDIAEGYSVSREKKESFPLTVTSAQKNPTAFYLCASSITAGGLDTQYFGPGTRLTVL.

The chain combines TRBV7-3 with TRBJ2-3, with D possibly being TRBD1 (6 bases). Looked up from germline, CDR1 is SGHTA and CDR2 is FQGTGA. V gave up 4 bases and J gave up 5 bases, with 13 bases separating them. CDR3 length: 14 amino acids. CDR3 protein: CASSSGHIGDTQYF. DNA of the CDR3: TGTGCCAGCAGCTCGGGACACATCGGAGATACGCAGTATTTT.

This clone has just a few counts. This chain links TRBV5-1 with TRBJ2-1, with D unclear. Deletions cut 0 bases from V and 0 bases from J, with 7 bases between. This CDR3 is 15 amino acids long. CDR1 is SGHRS and CDR2 is YFSETQ in the germline V gene. The CDR3 coding sequence is TGCGCCAGCAGCTTGGGGACGAGCTCCTACAATGAGCAGTTCTTC. This gives the protein CASSLGTSSYNEQFF.

The chain joins TRBV10-1 to TRBJ2-1; weak D call: TRBD1 (6 bases). The germline gives CDR1 WNHNN, CDR2 SYGVQD (reference sequence). The CDR3 consists of 14 residues. V lost 5 bases and J lost 2, with 10 bases in between. CDR3 nucleotide sequence: TGCGCCAGCAGTAGACAGGCGACCTACAATGAGCAGTTCTTC. Protein product: CASSRQATYNEQFF.

This clone has just one count. This chain uses TRBV5-8 with TRBJ2-7, with TRBD1 as a possible D gene (5 bases). CDR1 is SGHTS, CDR2 YDEGEE, per germline. V was trimmed by 4 bases and J by 3 bases, leaving 11 bases between them. This CDR3 contains 13 residues. The DNA of the CDR3 is TGTGCCAGCAGCGAACGTGACAGCTACGAGCAGTACTTC. Translation gives CASSERDSYEQYF.

The V and J genes are TRBV2 and TRBJ2-2; D uncertain. Germline V CDR1 and CDR2: SNHLY, FYNNEI. The germline V and J ends were trimmed by 4 bases and 1 base, with 10 bases remaining between them. CDR3 length equals 15 residues. CDR3 amino acids: CASSVNAMNTGELFF. DNA for the CDR3: TGTGCCAGCAGTGTTAACGCGATGAACACCGGGGAGCTGTTTTTT. Combining the CDR3 with reference TRBV2 and TRBJ2-2 gives the whole variable domain EPEVTQTPSHQVTQMGQEVILRCVPISNHLYFYWYRQILGQKVEFLVSFYNNEISEKSEIFDDQFSVERPDGSNFTLKIRSTKLEDSAMYFCASSVNAMNTGELFFGEGSRLTVL.

This clone came up once. The J gene is TRBJ2-7, the V gene TRBV7-6; TRBD1 is a possible D gene (5 bases). V was clipped by 1 base and J by 7 bases, with 11 bases between them. The CDR3 covers 13 residues. Per the germline V gene, CDR1 is SGHVS and CDR2 is FNYEAQ. The CDR3: CASSLEGWLEQYF. The CDR3 region has the DNA TGTGCCAGCAGCTTAGAGGGGTGGTTGGAGCAGTACTTC.

V is TRBV7-3 and J is TRBJ2-7, with TRBD1 matching 7 bases. The junction had 7 bases not matched to a gene; V was cut back by 5 bases and J by 0 bases. The CDR3 is made up of 15 amino acids. Germline V CDR1 and CDR2: SGHTA, FQGTGA. This chain's CDR3 is CASSANRGPSYEQYF. CDR3 DNA: TGTGCCAGCAGCGCCAACAGGGGCCCCTCCTACGAGCAGTACTTC.

The chain carries TRBV7-2 and TRBJ1-5, with 9 positions matching TRBD1. This CDR3 comprises 17 residues. The V segment lost 5 bases and the J segment 0 bases; nucleotides outside the gene matches: 8. The germline V gene has CDR1 SGHTA and CDR2 FQGNSA. The CDR3 is CASSADRGTYSNQPQHF. The DNA for the CDR3 is TGTGCCAGCAGCGCCGACAGGGGGACGTATAGCAATCAGCCCCAGCATTTT.

The chain couples TRBV30 to TRBJ1-2, with a weak D call TRBD1 (5 bases). The CDR3 has 17 amino acids. Trimming took 4 bases from V and 3 from J, leaving 24 bases between them. Germline-derived CDR1 and CDR2 are GTSNPN and SVGIG (reference sequence). CDR3 sequence: CAWTTTRGIRVDYGYTF. The CDR3 nucleotides read TGTGCCTGGACTACAACTCGTGGGATCAGGGTTGACTATGGCTACACCTTC.

V gene TRBV25-1 combines with J gene TRBJ2-2; no clear D. The length of the CDR3 is 13 residues. Germline values: CDR1 MGHDK, CDR2 SYGVNS. V was shortened by 1 base and J by 6 bases, with 6 bases between the two germline ends. The CDR3 coding sequence is TGTGCCAGCAGTGAATTGTTCGCCGGGGAGCTGTTTTTT. This gives the protein CASSELFAGELFF.

This chain joins TRBV7-8 and TRBJ2-5; 7 bases are shared with TRBD2. The germline V gene has CDR1 SGHVS and CDR2 FQNEAQ. The length of the CDR3 is 14 residues. V lost 1 base, J lost 4 bases, and 3 bases stayed unmatched. The CDR3 nucleotides read TGTGCCAGCAGCTTAGACTGGGGGGGAGAGACCCAGTACTTC. Its translation is CASSLDWGGETQYF.

By share of the sample, this clone is medium-sized. The rearrangement joins TRBV28 to TRBJ1-5; D unresolved. The CDR3 is 15 amino acids. The V end lost 7 bases, the J end lost 2 bases, and 15 bases lay between the germline ends. CDR1 and CDR2 from the germline V gene are MDHEN and SYDVKM. CDR3 protein: CASTRGPSGNQPQHF. The CDR3 nucleotides read TGTGCCAGCACTCGGGGTCCTTCTGGCAATCAGCCCCAGCATTTT. Variable domain in full (rest from reference TRBV28 and TRBJ1-5): DVKVTQSSRYLVKRTGEKVFLECVQDMDHENMFWYRQDPGLGLRLIYFSYDVKMKEKGDIPEGYSVSREKKERFSLILESASTNQTSMYLCASTRGPSGNQPQHFGDGTRLSIL.

The rearrangement joins TRBV7-9 to TRBJ2-1, with 9 bases lining up with TRBD2. CDR1 SEHNR and CDR2 FQNEAQ come from the germline V gene (reference sequence). V shed 7 bases and J 5 bases; nucleotides not matched to a gene: 9. CDR3 length: 15 amino acids. The CDR3 coding sequence is TGTGCCAGCAATCGGCGGGTAGCGGGGGACAATGAGCAGTTCTTC. Protein: CASNRRVAGDNEQFF.

The CDR3 sequence is CVGSRAGAELSTDTQYF. The CDR3 nucleotides are TGTGTCGGCAGCCGAGCGGGGGCCGAGCTTTCCACAGATACGCAGTATTTT. V usage is TRBV11-2 and J usage is TRBJ2-3; 8 positions agree with TRBD2. The CDR3 totals 17 residues. Germline lookup yields CDR1 SGHAT and CDR2 FQNNGV.

This clone was seen only a few times. The chain uses TRBV28 and TRBJ1-3; the D is unclear. Germline CDR1 and CDR2: MDHEN and SYDVKM. This CDR3 has 14 amino acids. The ends were cut back, 3 bases at V and 3 bases at J, with 9 bases in the middle. The CDR3 region is CASSFSGSGNTIYF. Written as DNA, the CDR3 is TGTGCCAGCAGTTTCTCGGGGAGTGGAAACACCATATATTTT.

The chain is built from TRBV7-2 and TRBJ2-1, with unresolved D. The V end was cut by 5 bases, the J end by 1 base, with 12 bases between. The CDR3 runs 15 residues. Per the germline V gene, CDR1 is SGHTA and CDR2 is FQGNSA. As DNA, the CDR3 is TGTGCCAGCAGCCTCCTAACCGGTTCCTACAATGAGCAGTTCTTC. Translating gives CASSLLTGSYNEQFF.

The gene calls are TRBV19 and TRBJ1-1; 8 bases are a match to TRBD1. CDR1 is LNHDA and CDR2 is SQIVND in the germline V gene (reference sequence). Trimming cost V 5 bases and J 4 bases; bases outside gene matches: 9. This CDR3 is built from 15 residues. In DNA form, the CDR3 reads TGTGCCAGTAGTTCCCCGTACACAGGGGGCACTGAAGCTTTCTTT. The encoded protein is CASSSPYTGGTEAFF.

This chain uses TRBV5-6 with TRBJ2-7; D is uncertain. Germline CDR1 SGHDT, CDR2 YYEEEE. The CDR3 runs 11 residues. V was shortened by 5 bases and J by 5 bases, with 8 bases between the two germline ends. CDR3 coding DNA: TGTGCCAGCAGTTTTCGCCACGAGCAGTACTTC. It specifies CASSFRHEQYF.

This clone was detected a few times. The chain recombines TRBV15 with TRBJ2-7, with a possible D match to TRBD2 (5 bases). The ends were cut back, 4 bases at V and 4 bases at J, with 11 bases in the middle. The CDR3 spans 13 residues. Germline V gene data show CDR1 as LNHNV and CDR2 as YYDKDF (reference sequence). The CDR3 loop is CATSKEGFYEQYF. Written as DNA, the CDR3 is TGTGCCACCAGCAAAGAGGGATTTTACGAGCAGTACTTC.

The chain combines TRBV18 with TRBJ1-1; D remains unclear. Trimming removed 3 bases at V and 5 bases at J, with 19 bases between. From germline, CDR1 is KGHSH and CDR2 LQKENI. CDR3 length: 16 amino acids. CDR3 in DNA: TGTGCCAGCTCACCCCCCGATTTAGGGAAGGCGACTGAAGCTTTCTTT. Translation gives CASSPPDLGKATEAFF.

The chain uses TRBV7-2 and TRBJ2-7; the D is unclear. Trimming shortened V by 3 bases and J by 2 bases, and 8 bases separated the two germline ends. The CDR3 extends over 13 amino acids. The V gene's germline CDR1 is SGHTA and CDR2 FQGNSA. The CDR3 coding sequence is TGTGCCAGCAGCTTTGGACGGGCCTACGAGCAGTACTTC. Translating gives CASSFGRAYEQYF.

The V call is TRBV7-8, the J call TRBJ2-7; 7 positions match TRBD1. This CDR3 is 15 amino acids long. V lost 3 bases, J lost 7 bases, and 12 bases stayed unmatched. Germline CDR1 SGHVS, CDR2 FQNEAQ. For the CDR3, the DNA is TGTGCCAGCAGCTTTTCCGGGACAGCCCCTAGAGAGCAGTACTTC. As protein: CASSFSGTAPREQYF.

This sequence joins TRBV18 and TRBJ2-3, with D perhaps TRBD2 (7 bases). The germline gives CDR1 KGHSH, CDR2 LQKENI. V gave up 1 base and J gave up 2 bases, with 10 bases separating them. CDR3 length equals 15 residues. The chain's CDR3 is CASSPLRGATDTQYF. DNA for the CDR3: TGTGCCAGCTCACCACTCCGGGGGGCCACAGATACGCAGTATTTT. Combining the CDR3 with reference TRBV18 and TRBJ2-3 gives the whole variable domain NAGVMQNPRHLVRRRGQEARLRCSPMKGHSHVYWYRQLPEEGLKFMVYLQKENIIDESGMPKERFSAEFPKEGPSILRIQQVVRGDSAAYFCASSPLRGATDTQYFGPGTRLTVL.

V is TRBV4-2 and J is TRBJ2-3; the D gene could be TRBD1 or TRBD2 (5 bases each). The CDR3 is 15 residues long. V lost 1 base and J 4 bases, leaving 12 bases between the germline ends. The germline gives CDR1 LGHNA, CDR2 YNFKEQ. The DNA for the CDR3 is TGTGCCAGCAGCCAAGCTCTTGGGGGTTCAGATACGCAGTATTTT. As protein: CASSQALGGSDTQYF.

This clone was detected many times. The V and J genes are TRBV7-3 and TRBJ2-1, with unresolved D. V was trimmed by 0 bases and J by 8 bases, leaving 11 bases between them. CDR1 and CDR2 from the germline V gene are SGHTA and FQGTGA. The CDR3 sequence is 14 residues long. The CDR3 nucleotides are TGTGCCAGCAGCTTAACGGGATTAGGCGATGAGCAGTTCTTC. Translating gives CASSLTGLGDEQFF.

In DNA, the CDR3 is TGTGCCAGCAGCTTTGCGGCGTACGAGCAGTACTTC. Its protein product is CASSFAAYEQYF. V is TRBV5-6 and J is TRBJ2-7; no definite D call. The germline V and J ends were trimmed by 2 bases and 4 bases, with 7 bases remaining between them. The CDR3 is 12 residues long. Germline CDR1 is SGHDT and CDR2 is YYEEEE.

This rearrangement joins TRBV2 to TRBJ2-7; D is undetermined. Per germline, CDR1 SNHLY and CDR2 FYNNEI. V lost 1 base, J lost 4 bases, and 5 bases lay in between. CDR3 length equals 12 residues. In DNA form, the CDR3 reads TGTGCCAGCAGTGAAGGGGGATACGAGCAGTACTTC. This codes for CASSEGGYEQYF. The full variable domain, its missing parts supplied by reference TRBV2 and TRBJ2-7, is EPEVTQTPSHQVTQMGQEVILRCVPISNHLYFYWYRQILGQKVEFLVSFYNNEISEKSEIFDDQFSVERPDGSNFTLKIRSTKLEDSAMYFCASSEGGYEQYFGPGTRLTVT.

This chain joins TRBV28 and TRBJ2-7, with no clear D. V lost 4 bases and J lost 5, with 12 bases in between. The CDR3 contains 13 residues. The germline gives CDR1 MDHEN, CDR2 SYDVKM. CDR3 in amino acids: CASSSGRPHEQYF. The CDR3 bases are TGTGCCAGCAGTTCTGGCCGGCCCCACGAGCAGTACTTC.